This TCR beta chain was obtained from a study of blood T cells in healthy people across ages. Samples had at least 6 million PBMCs isolated from them. This clonotype was found a few times. The antigen remains unidentified. Losses at the gene ends were 0 bases for V and 10 bases for J; bases not matched to a gene: 5. From germline, CDR1 is MNHEY and CDR2 SMNVEV (reference sequence). The CDR3 contains 14 residues. Through a sample-barcoded 5' primer and a J-beta primer mix, a second PCR was run for roughly 7 to 11 cycles. A 12-random-nucleotide template-switch adaptor tagged each cDNA molecule. TCRdb independently ran MiXCR on the 5' RACE reads; one entry per CDR3 protein. The top ten clones hold roughly two fifths of a sample with roughly 800,000 distinct CDR3 sequences, roughly 53% of them seen once. Study-wide points: The unsorted PBMCs prevented any conclusive comparison of naive versus antigen-experienced cells. Measured against age, TCR beta diversity per million T cells decreased in a roughly linear manner.

This chain uses TRBV27 with TRBJ2-3, with 9 positions matching TRBD1. Sequencing used blood. The TCR was taken from a man at least 80 years old in good health. This chain's CDR3 is CASSLSGQGGAQYF. The CDR3 region has the DNA TGTGCCAGCAGTTTATCGGGACAGGGAGGAGCGCAGTATTTT.